This T cell receptor beta chain was captured in a study of blood T cell repertoires in COVID-19. Sequencing was performed with immunoSEQ multiplex PCR; in TCRdb, only in-frame clones are kept and a portion is missing. Here the sample spans 270,000 or so clones, about nine tenths being singletons. Per germline, CDR1 LGHDT and CDR2 YNNKEL (reference sequence). This CDR3 contains 15 residues. V was trimmed by 0 bases and J by 4 bases, leaving 10 bases between them. This rearrangement joins TRBV3-1 (or the pseudogene TRBV3-2) to TRBJ1-5, with D maybe TRBD1 (6 bases). The clonotype comes from a woman between 40 and 55 years old with acute COVID-19. Sequenced sample: PBMCs or T cells enriched from blood (not recorded which). The CDR3 bases are TGTGCCAGCAGCCAAGATGGGGGCCCAAATCAGCCCCAGCATTTT. It specifies CASSQDGGPNQPQHF.